This T cell receptor (beta chain) comes out of a study of T cells in localized non-small cell lung cancer. The repertoire was sequenced with immunoSEQ multiplex PCR; TCRdb's copy has only in-frame clones and lacks some. The repertoire holds thousands of clones, approximately 18% seen once, with around 5.5% in the top ten. Deletions cut 3 bases from V and 3 bases from J, with 12 bases between. This CDR3 comprises 15 residues. Germline loops: CDR1 SGHNT, CDR2 YENEEA. This clone is classed as medium-sized. Its antigen is not known. Study-wide findings and caveats: Those with higher blood T cell density had longer overall survival. There were a median 57 of the top 100 tumor clones appearing in adjacent lung. Without multi-region sequencing, intratumor heterogeneity could not be excluded. Compared with tumor, uninvolved adjacent lung displayed greater T cell clonality, ranking highest overall.

The clonotype comes from a female donor older than 55 with stage II lung adenocarcinoma. The genes are TRBV11-3 and TRBJ2-1; no definite D call. The sequences come from lung tumor tissue, collected before any cancer treatment. The CDR3 is CASSFNQKDYNEQFF. CDR3 DNA sequence: TGTGCCAGCAGCTTCAATCAGAAAGACTACAATGAGCAGTTCTTC.